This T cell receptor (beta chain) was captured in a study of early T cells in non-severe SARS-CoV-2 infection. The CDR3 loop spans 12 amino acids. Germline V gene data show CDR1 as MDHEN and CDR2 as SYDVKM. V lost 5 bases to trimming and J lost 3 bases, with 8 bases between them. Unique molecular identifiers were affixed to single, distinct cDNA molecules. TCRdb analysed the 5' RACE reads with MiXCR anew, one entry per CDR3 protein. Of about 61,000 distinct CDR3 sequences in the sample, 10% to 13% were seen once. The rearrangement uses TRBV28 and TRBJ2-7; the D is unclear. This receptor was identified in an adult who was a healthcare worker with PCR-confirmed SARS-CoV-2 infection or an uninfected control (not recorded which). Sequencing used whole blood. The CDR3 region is CASSPTLYEQYF. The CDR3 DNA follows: TGTGCCAGCAGTCCGACCCTCTACGAGCAGTACTTC. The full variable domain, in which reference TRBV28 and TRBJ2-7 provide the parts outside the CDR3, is DVKVTQSSRYLVKRTGEKVFLECVQDMDHENMFWYRQDPGLGLRLIYFSYDVKMKEKGDIPEGYSVSREKKERFSLILESASTNQTSMYLCASSPTLYEQYFGPGTRLTVT.